This T cell receptor (beta chain) was captured by sequencing in a study listed by TCRdb under 2016. General notes on the study: The research examined where HIV persistence comes from in people whose immune systems controlled HIV infection without treatment.

The library was made by 5' RACE. The data were produced on an Illumina HiSeq 2000. TCRdb handled the public reads itself, with Q25 trimming in fastp and clone calling in MiXCR, and kept productive beta chains. Rows with one shared CDR3 protein collapse into an entry with the most common genes and DNA. This sample holds under 500 distinct CDR3 sequences; more than 15% were observed only once. Of the sample, 22% is held by the ten largest clones. Cut back by 2 bases and 4 bases, the V and J ends lie 6 bases apart. From the germline V gene (reference sequence), CDR1 is WNHNN and CDR2 is SYGVQD. The CDR3 contains 12 residues, cysteine and phenylalanine counted. Just CDR3 DNA is preserved here, 36 bases in frame from base 1. About this clonotype itself: Its antigen remains undetermined. Nothing much larger sits one base from this clone, and base qualities are not available.

This receptor was identified in a male donor with HIV. The source material was central memory T cells from blood PBMCs. The cell subset or site label, as the study defines it: central memory CD4+ T cells. The chain is made from TRBV10-1 and TRBJ2-7, with the D gene not confidently named. The CDR3 region has the sequence CASSEGEYEQYF. In nucleotides, the sequence is TGCGCCAGCAGTGAGGGGGAATACGAGCAGTACTTC.